This T cell receptor beta chain was recorded in a study of cytomegalovirus exposure and HLA in healthy donors. The PCR made use of 60 Vbeta and 13 Jbeta primers. Measured with immunoSEQ multiplex PCR; TCRdb has only the in-frame clones, and not every one. The sample contains 100,000 to 150,000 clones, roughly 81% of which appear only once. The germline V gene encodes CDR1 ENHRY and CDR2 SYGVKD. The CDR3 has 12 residues. The junction had 11 bases not matched to a gene; V was cut back by 11 bases and J by 7 bases. This sequence joins TRBV10-3 and TRBJ2-7, with 7 bases matching TRBD2. Sequencing was done on a sample of PBMCs. The TCR comes from a woman aged 30 to 39 in good health and CMV-seronegative. CDR3 sequence: CALRGGGDEQYF. The DNA of the CDR3 is TGTGCCTTAAGGGGCGGGGGTGATGAGCAGTACTTC.